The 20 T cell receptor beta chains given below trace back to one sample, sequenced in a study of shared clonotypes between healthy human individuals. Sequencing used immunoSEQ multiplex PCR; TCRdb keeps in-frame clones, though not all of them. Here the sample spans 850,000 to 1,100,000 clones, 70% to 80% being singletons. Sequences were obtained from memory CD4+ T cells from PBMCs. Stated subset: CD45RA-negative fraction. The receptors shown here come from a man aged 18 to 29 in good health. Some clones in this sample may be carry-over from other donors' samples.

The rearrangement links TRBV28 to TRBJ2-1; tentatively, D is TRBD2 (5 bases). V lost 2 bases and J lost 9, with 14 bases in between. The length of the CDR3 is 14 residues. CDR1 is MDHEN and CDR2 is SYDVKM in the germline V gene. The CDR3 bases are TGTGCCAGCAGTTTACCCCGGGGATGGGGTGAGCAGTTCTTC. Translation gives CASSLPRGWGEQFF.

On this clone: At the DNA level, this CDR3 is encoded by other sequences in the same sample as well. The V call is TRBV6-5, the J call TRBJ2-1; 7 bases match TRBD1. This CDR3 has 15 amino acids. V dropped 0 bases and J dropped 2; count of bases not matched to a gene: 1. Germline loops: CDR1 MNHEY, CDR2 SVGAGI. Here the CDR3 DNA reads TGTGCCAGCAGTTACTCGACAGGGACCTACAATGAGCAGTTCTTC. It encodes CASSYSTGTYNEQFF.

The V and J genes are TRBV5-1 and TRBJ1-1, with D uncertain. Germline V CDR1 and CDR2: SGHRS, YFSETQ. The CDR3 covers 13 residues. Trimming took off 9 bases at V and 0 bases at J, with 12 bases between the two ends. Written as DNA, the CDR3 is TGCGCCACCTCCCCTGGAGTGAACACTGAAGCTTTCTTT. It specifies CATSPGVNTEAFF.

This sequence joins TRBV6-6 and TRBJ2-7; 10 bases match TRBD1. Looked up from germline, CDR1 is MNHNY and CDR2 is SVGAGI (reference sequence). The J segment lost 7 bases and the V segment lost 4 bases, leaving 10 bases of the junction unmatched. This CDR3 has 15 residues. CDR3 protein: CASSSPGQGFWEQYF. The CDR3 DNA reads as TGTGCCAGCAGTTCGCCGGGACAGGGGTTTTGGGAGCAGTACTTC.

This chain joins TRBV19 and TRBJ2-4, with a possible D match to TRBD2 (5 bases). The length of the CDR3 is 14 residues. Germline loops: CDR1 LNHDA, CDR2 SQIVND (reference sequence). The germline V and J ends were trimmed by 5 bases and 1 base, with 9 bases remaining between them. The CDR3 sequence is CASSLWEAKNIQYF. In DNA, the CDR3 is TGTGCCAGTAGTTTGTGGGAGGCCAAAAACATTCAGTACTTC.

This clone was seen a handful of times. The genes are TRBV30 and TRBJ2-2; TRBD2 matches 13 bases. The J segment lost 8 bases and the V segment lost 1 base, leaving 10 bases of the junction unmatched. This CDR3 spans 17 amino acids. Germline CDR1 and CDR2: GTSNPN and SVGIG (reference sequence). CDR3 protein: CAWSARTSGSRTGELFF. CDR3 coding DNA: TGTGCCTGGAGTGCCCGGACTAGCGGGAGTCGGACGGGGGAGCTGTTTTTT.

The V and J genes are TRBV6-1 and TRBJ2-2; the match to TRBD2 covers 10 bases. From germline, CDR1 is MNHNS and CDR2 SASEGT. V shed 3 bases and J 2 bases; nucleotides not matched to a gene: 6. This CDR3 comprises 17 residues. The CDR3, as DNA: TGTGCCAGCAGTGACAGCGGGAGGGCGGGAAACACCGGGGAGCTGTTTTTT. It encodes CASSDSGRAGNTGELFF.

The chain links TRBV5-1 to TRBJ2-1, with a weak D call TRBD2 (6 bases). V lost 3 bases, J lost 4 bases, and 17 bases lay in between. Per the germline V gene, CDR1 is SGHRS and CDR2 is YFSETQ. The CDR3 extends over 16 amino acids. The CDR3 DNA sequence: TGCGCCAGCAGCTCGGGGGACTTTTTCCTATACAATGAGCAGTTCTTC. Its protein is CASSSGDFFLYNEQFF. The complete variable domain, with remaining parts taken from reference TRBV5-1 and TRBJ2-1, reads KAGVTQTPRYLIKTRGQQVTLSCSPISGHRSVSWYQQTPGQGLQFLFEYFSETQRNKGNFPGRFSGRQFSNSRSEMNVSTLELGDSALYLCASSSGDFFLYNEQFFGPGTRLTVL.

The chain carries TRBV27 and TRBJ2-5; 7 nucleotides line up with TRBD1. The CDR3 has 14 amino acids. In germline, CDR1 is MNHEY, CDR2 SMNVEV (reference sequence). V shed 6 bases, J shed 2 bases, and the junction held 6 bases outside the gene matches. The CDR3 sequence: CASRATGRQETQYF. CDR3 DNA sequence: TGTGCCAGCAGGGCGACAGGGCGACAAGAGACCCAGTACTTC.

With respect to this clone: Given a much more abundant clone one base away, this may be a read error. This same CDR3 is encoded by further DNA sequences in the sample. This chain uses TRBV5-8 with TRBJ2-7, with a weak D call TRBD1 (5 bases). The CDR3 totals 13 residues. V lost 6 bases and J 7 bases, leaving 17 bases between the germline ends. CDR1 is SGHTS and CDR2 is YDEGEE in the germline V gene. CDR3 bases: TGTGCCAGCAACCCACAGGCTCCCAATGAGCAGTACTTC. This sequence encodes CASNPQAPNEQYF.

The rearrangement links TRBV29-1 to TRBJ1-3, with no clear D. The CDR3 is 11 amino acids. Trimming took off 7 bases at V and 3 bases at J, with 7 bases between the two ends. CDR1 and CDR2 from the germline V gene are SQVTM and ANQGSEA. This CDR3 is CSATVGNTIYF. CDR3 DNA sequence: TGCAGCGCTACGGTTGGAAACACCATATATTTT.

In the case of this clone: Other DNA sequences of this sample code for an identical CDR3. As DNA, the CDR3 is TGTGCCAGCCGGACTAGCGGCTACGAGCAGTACTTC. Amino acids: CASRTSGYEQYF. The chain links TRBV2 to TRBJ2-7; the match to TRBD2 covers 10 bases. The CDR3 contains 12 residues. J lost 3 bases, V lost 8 bases, and 1 base had no gene match. CDR1 and CDR2 from the germline V gene are SNHLY and FYNNEI. Drawing the rest from reference TRBV2 and TRBJ2-7, the complete variable domain is EPEVTQTPSHQVTQMGQEVILRCVPISNHLYFYWYRQILGQKVEFLVSFYNNEISEKSEIFDDQFSVERPDGSNFTLKIRSTKLEDSAMYFCASRTSGYEQYFGPGTRLTVT.

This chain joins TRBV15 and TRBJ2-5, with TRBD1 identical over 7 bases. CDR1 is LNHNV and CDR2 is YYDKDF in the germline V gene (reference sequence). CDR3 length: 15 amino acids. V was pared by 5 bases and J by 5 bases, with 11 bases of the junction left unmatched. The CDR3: CATSGSKGARETQYF. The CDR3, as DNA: TGTGCCACCAGCGGATCTAAGGGGGCGCGGGAGACCCAGTACTTC.

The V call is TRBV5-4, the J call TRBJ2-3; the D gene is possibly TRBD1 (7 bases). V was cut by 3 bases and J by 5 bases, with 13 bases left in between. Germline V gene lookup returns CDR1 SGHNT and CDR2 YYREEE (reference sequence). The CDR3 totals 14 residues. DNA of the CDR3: TGTGCCAGCAGCTCCGGACAGGAGGGAGATACGCAGTATTTT. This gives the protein CASSSGQEGDTQYF.

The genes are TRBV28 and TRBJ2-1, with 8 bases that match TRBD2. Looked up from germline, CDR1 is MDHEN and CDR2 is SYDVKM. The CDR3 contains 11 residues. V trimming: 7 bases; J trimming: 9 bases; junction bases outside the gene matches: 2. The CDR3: CASTSGGEQFF. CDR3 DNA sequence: TGTGCCAGCACAAGCGGGGGTGAGCAGTTCTTC.

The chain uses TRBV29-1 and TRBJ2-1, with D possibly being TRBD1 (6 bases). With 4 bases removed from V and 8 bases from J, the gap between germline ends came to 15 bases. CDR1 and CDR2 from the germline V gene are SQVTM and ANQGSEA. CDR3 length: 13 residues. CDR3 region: CSVGWTVRDEQFF. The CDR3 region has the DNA TGCAGCGTTGGTTGGACAGTGAGGGATGAGCAGTTCTTC.

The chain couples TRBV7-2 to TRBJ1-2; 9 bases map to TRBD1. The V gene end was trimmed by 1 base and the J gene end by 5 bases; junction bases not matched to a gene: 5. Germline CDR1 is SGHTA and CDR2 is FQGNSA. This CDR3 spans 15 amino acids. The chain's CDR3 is CASSLDRGQSYGYTF. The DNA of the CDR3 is TGTGCCAGCAGCTTAGACAGGGGGCAGAGTTATGGCTACACCTTC.

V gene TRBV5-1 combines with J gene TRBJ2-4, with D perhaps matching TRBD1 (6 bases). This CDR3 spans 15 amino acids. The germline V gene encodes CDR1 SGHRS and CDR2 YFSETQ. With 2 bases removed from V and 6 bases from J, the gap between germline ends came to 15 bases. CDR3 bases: TGCGCCAGCAGCTTAACGGACAGAGGCGCAAACATTCAGTACTTC. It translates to CASSLTDRGANIQYF.

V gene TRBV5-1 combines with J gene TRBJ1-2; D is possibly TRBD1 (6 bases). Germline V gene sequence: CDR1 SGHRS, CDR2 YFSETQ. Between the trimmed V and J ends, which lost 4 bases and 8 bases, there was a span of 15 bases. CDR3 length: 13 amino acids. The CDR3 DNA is TGCGCCAGCAGCCTGGACAGCCAAATGGGCTACACCTTC. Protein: CASSLDSQMGYTF.

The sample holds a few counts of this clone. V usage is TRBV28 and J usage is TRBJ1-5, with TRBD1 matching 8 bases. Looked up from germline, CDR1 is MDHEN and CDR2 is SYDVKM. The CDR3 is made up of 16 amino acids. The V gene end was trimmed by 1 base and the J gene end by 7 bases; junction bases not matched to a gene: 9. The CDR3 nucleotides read TGTGCCAGCAGTTTATCCCGGGACAGGACGAGGCAGCCCCAGCATTTT. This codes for CASSLSRDRTRQPQHF.